A single sample is the source of the 27 T cell receptor beta chains below, sequenced in a study of blood T cell repertoires in COVID-19. Produced via immunoSEQ multiplex PCR; TCRdb's table is partial and in-frame only. Among 150,000 to 200,000 clones listed, about 86% were seen once. Sequenced: PBMCs or T cells enriched from blood (not recorded which). Receptors were obtained from a woman between 40 and 50 years old in a cohort exposed to, infected with or recovered from COVID-19 (not recorded which).

The J gene is TRBJ2-7, the V gene TRBV27, with a possible D match to TRBD1 (8 bases). CDR1 is MNHEY and CDR2 is SMNVEV in the germline V gene (reference sequence). With 1 base removed from V and 3 bases from J, the gap between germline ends came to 13 bases. CDR3 length equals 15 residues. CDR3 bases: TGTGCCAGCAGTTTATGGACAGGGACTATCTACGAGCAGTACTTC. Translated: CASSLWTGTIYEQYF.

This chain links TRBV9 with TRBJ2-1; 7 bases map to TRBD1. The length of the CDR3 is 16 residues. V dropped 3 bases and J dropped 4; count of bases not matched to a gene: 10. Germline loops: CDR1 SGDLS, CDR2 YYNGEE. CDR3 nucleotide sequence: TGTGCCAGCAGCGAAAAGACAGGGCCGCCATACAATGAGCAGTTCTTC. It specifies CASSEKTGPPYNEQFF.

V gene TRBV3-1 (or the pseudogene TRBV3-2) combines with J gene TRBJ2-7; 7 bases are a match to TRBD2. The CDR3 loop spans 15 amino acids. Germline V gene lookup returns CDR1 LGHDT and CDR2 YNNKEL (reference sequence). After removal of 5 bases from V and 5 bases from J, the junction contained 12 bases not matched to a gene. CDR3 DNA sequence: TGTGCCAGCAGCGGAGTACGGGAGGCCCTAAACGAGCAGTACTTC. Its protein is CASSGVREALNEQYF.

The chain has TRBV5-1 and TRBJ1-3; a weak D match, TRBD1 (6 bases). Trimming cost V 0 bases and J 1 base, with 17 bases left between them. Germline CDR1 and CDR2: SGHRS and YFSETQ. The CDR3 is 18 amino acids. The CDR3 here is CASSLDVQGSFSGNTIYF. Here the CDR3 DNA reads TGCGCCAGCAGCTTGGACGTCCAGGGGAGCTTTTCTGGAAACACCATATATTTT.

This sequence joins TRBV7-9 and TRBJ1-1, with D possibly matching TRBD1 (5 bases). Trimming took off 6 bases at V and 5 bases at J, with 13 bases between the two ends. Germline V gives CDR1 SEHNR, CDR2 FQNEAQ (reference sequence). There are 13 residues in the CDR3. As DNA, the CDR3 is TGTGCCAGCAGTTTTAGGGAGGGGACTGAAGCTTTCTTT. Its protein is CASSFREGTEAFF.

At least ten counts were recorded for this clone. This chain links TRBV15 with TRBJ2-7; D perhaps matches TRBD2 (6 bases). CDR1 is LNHNV and CDR2 is YYDKDF in the germline V gene (reference sequence). Trimming took off 0 bases at V and 6 bases at J, with 18 bases between the two ends. The CDR3 contains 16 residues. CDR3 sequence (DNA): TGTGCCACCAGCAGAGAACCCCTAGCGACCGGAGGCGAGCAGTACTTC. It translates to CATSREPLATGGEQYF.

The rearrangement uses TRBV7-8 and TRBJ2-1; the match to TRBD2 covers 10 bases. Germline values: CDR1 SGHVS, CDR2 FQNEAQ. This CDR3 is 16 amino acids long. Unmatched junction bases numbered 8, after V lost 4 bases and J lost 5 bases. The CDR3 DNA sequence: TGTGCCAGCAGCTATTGGCTAGCGGGAGTAGACAATGAGCAGTTCTTC. Protein product: CASSYWLAGVDNEQFF. The full variable domain, in which reference TRBV7-8 and TRBJ2-1 provide the parts outside the CDR3, is GAGVSQSPRYKVAKRGQDVALRCDPISGHVSLFWYQQALGQGPEFLTYFQNEAQLDKSGLPSDRFFAERPEGSVSTLKIQRTQQEDSAVYLCASSYWLAGVDNEQFFGPGTRLTVL.

The chain uses TRBV4-1 and TRBJ2-1; possible D gene TRBD2, 5 bases. Trimming stripped 0 bases from V and 8 bases from J, with 11 bases between. CDR1 and CDR2 from the germline V gene are MGHRA and YSYEKL. The CDR3 is 14 residues long. In nucleotides, the CDR3 is TGCGCCAGCAGCCAAGAAGTGGGAGCGTATGAGCAGTTCTTC. Protein sequence: CASSQEVGAYEQFF.

This chain joins TRBV7-9 and TRBJ1-2; 7 bases are a match to TRBD1. J lost 0 bases, V lost 4 bases, and 5 bases had no gene match. The CDR3 has 15 residues. The germline V gene has CDR1 SEHNR and CDR2 FQNEAQ (reference sequence). This chain's CDR3 is CASSYRDSPNYGYTF. The CDR3, as DNA: TGTGCCAGCAGCTACCGGGACAGCCCTAACTATGGCTACACCTTC.

This chain links TRBV24-1 with TRBJ2-3, with no clear D. Trimming cost V 7 bases and J 6 bases, with 13 bases left between them. This CDR3 has 13 amino acids. Germline CDR1 and CDR2: KGHDR and SFDVKD. The CDR3 loop reads CATRSPVWDTQYF. CDR3 sequence (DNA): TGTGCCACCAGGAGCCCGGTGTGGGATACGCAGTATTTT.

The V call is TRBV13, the J call TRBJ2-1, with 15 bases lining up with TRBD2. CDR3 size: 18 residues. V lost 4 bases and J lost 1; bases outside the gene matches: 5. CDR1 PRHDT and CDR2 FYEKMQ come from the germline V gene (reference sequence). The CDR3 loop reads CASSSRTSGRGSYNEQFF. CDR3 nucleotide sequence: TGTGCCAGCAGCTCTAGGACTAGCGGGAGGGGGTCCTACAATGAGCAGTTCTTC.

The chain carries TRBV10-1 and TRBJ2-3, with D perhaps TRBD2 (5 bases). Germline loops: CDR1 WNHNN, CDR2 SYGVQD (reference sequence). Trimming left V 7 bases short and J 3 bases short, with 17 bases between. This CDR3 has 15 amino acids. In nucleotides, the CDR3 is TGCGCCAGCACCGAGGGAGTGTACCTGACAGATACGCAGTATTTT. It translates to CASTEGVYLTDTQYF.

CDR3 sequence (DNA): TGCGCCAGCAGCTGGACCCCGGAGGGCAAAAACATTCAGTACTTC. Its protein is CASSWTPEGKNIQYF. The V call is TRBV5-1, the J call TRBJ2-4, with a weak D call TRBD2 (6 bases). The CDR3 covers 15 residues. Between the trimmed V and J ends, which lost 3 bases and 3 bases, there was a span of 13 bases. Germline V gene sequence: CDR1 SGHRS, CDR2 YFSETQ.

The J gene is TRBJ1-1, the V gene TRBV27; 8 bases map to TRBD1. Trimming removed 0 bases from V and 10 bases from J; junction bases left unmatched: 4. Germline CDR1 and CDR2: MNHEY and SMNVEV (reference sequence). CDR3 size: 13 residues. The CDR3, as DNA: TGTGCCAGCAGTTTATCCAGGGGGCGCGGAGCTTTCTTT. Translation gives CASSLSRGRGAFF.

The CDR3 loop reads CASSLVLDSRLTTQYF. CDR3 DNA: TGTGCCAGCAGCTTAGTTTTAGACAGCCGTCTAACGACCCAGTACTTC. The V gene is TRBV7-6, the J gene TRBJ2-5, with a possible D match to TRBD1 (5 bases). The CDR3 totals 16 residues. Per the germline V gene, CDR1 is SGHVS and CDR2 is FNYEAQ. V shed 1 base and J shed 7 bases, with 19 bases lying between them.

The chain couples TRBV5-5 to TRBJ2-1; TRBD2 aligns across 13 bases. Germline CDR1 is SGHKS and CDR2 is YYEKEE (reference sequence). The CDR3 covers 17 residues. The junction had 3 bases not matched to a gene; V was cut back by 0 bases and J by 3 bases. The CDR3 here is CASSLEGLAGYYNEQFF. The CDR3 nucleotides are TGTGCCAGCAGCTTGGAGGGACTAGCGGGATACTACAATGAGCAGTTCTTC. Filled out from reference TRBV5-5 and TRBJ2-1, the complete variable domain reads DAGVTQSPTHLIKTRGQQVTLRCSPISGHKSVSWYQQVLGQGPQFIFQYYEKEERGRGNFPDRFSARQFPNYSSELNVNALLLGDSALYLCASSLEGLAGYYNEQFFGPGTRLTVL.

The V and J genes are TRBV6-5 and TRBJ2-1, with D possibly TRBD1 on 6 matching bases. Germline CDR1 reads MNHEY; CDR2 reads SVGAGI. The CDR3 runs 15 residues. Trimming took off 2 bases at V and 8 bases at J, with 16 bases between the two ends. The CDR3 loop is CASSYGRGRGHEQFF. CDR3 nucleotide sequence: TGTGCCAGCAGTTACGGTAGAGGCAGGGGCCATGAGCAGTTCTTC.

This clone was detected once. The chain is built from TRBV4-1 and TRBJ2-7; 9 positions match TRBD2. V dropped 1 base and J dropped 4; count of bases not matched to a gene: 8. The CDR3 extends over 16 amino acids. The V gene's germline CDR1 is MGHRA and CDR2 YSYEKL. CDR3 DNA sequence: TGCGCCAGCAGCCAAGGGGGCGGGAGGGCCGCATACGAGCAGTACTTC. Its protein is CASSQGGGRAAYEQYF.

The J gene is TRBJ2-3, the V gene TRBV2, with 12 bases that match TRBD2. Germline CDR1 SNHLY, CDR2 FYNNEI. CDR3 size: 15 residues. J was trimmed by 4 bases and V by 7 bases; bases with no gene match: 6. CDR3 sequence (DNA): TGTGCCAGCATTAGCGGACTAGCGGGGTCAGATACGCAGTATTTT. Its protein product is CASISGLAGSDTQYF.

The rearrangement joins TRBV11-2 to TRBJ1-1, with 10 bases that match TRBD1. The trim removed 6 bases at V and 5 bases at J, leaving 6 bases unmatched. In germline, CDR1 is SGHAT, CDR2 FQNNGV. The CDR3 runs 14 residues. This CDR3 reads CASRGGQGGTEAFF. In nucleotides, the CDR3 is TGTGCCAGCAGAGGAGGACAGGGGGGGACTGAAGCTTTCTTT.

The chain recombines TRBV28 with TRBJ2-5; TRBD2 aligns across 7 bases. The CDR3 spans 13 residues. Germline V gene sequence: CDR1 MDHEN, CDR2 SYDVKM. V lost 6 bases and J lost 2; bases outside the gene matches: 3. In DNA form, the CDR3 reads TGTGCCAGCAGAAATAGCGGGCAAGAGACCCAGTACTTC. It yields the protein CASRNSGQETQYF.

The V and J genes are TRBV20-1 and TRBJ1-2; 9 bases align to TRBD1. The V gene end was trimmed by 6 bases and the J gene end by 8 bases; junction bases not matched to a gene: 13. The germline CDR1 and CDR2 sequences are DFQATT and SNEGSKA (reference sequence). The CDR3 is 14 residues long. The CDR3 protein is CSASYRDRVQGYTF. As DNA, the CDR3 is TGCAGTGCAAGTTACCGGGACAGGGTTCAAGGCTACACCTTC.

The chain uses TRBV13 and TRBJ2-1; D not certain. With 0 bases removed from V and 7 bases from J, the gap between germline ends came to 13 bases. The CDR3 length is 15 residues. Germline assignment: CDR1 PRHDT and CDR2 FYEKMQ (reference sequence). CDR3 nucleotides: TGTGCCAGCAGCTTAGGAGGCGGAACCAGTAATGAGCAGTTCTTC. As protein: CASSLGGGTSNEQFF.

The chain links TRBV7-9 to TRBJ2-7, with 10 positions matching TRBD1. The germline V gene encodes CDR1 SEHNR and CDR2 FQNEAQ (reference sequence). The CDR3 runs to 17 residues. V was pared by 5 bases and J by 2 bases, with 12 bases of the junction left unmatched. CDR3 loop: CASSAWTGGGSTYEQYF. Written as DNA, the CDR3 is TGTGCCAGCAGCGCCTGGACAGGGGGTGGATCGACCTACGAGCAGTACTTC.

This chain links TRBV27 with TRBJ2-2; 13 bases align to TRBD2. Trimming took 6 bases from V and 6 from J; bases not matched to a gene: 7. The CDR3 covers 16 residues. Germline assignment: CDR1 MNHEY and CDR2 SMNVEV (reference sequence). As DNA, the CDR3 is TGTGCCAGCAGCCTCAGACTAGCGGGGGGACCCGGGGAGCTGTTTTTT. This encodes CASSLRLAGGPGELFF.

V gene TRBV2 combines with J gene TRBJ1-2; D might be TRBD1 (6 bases). Germline assignment: CDR1 SNHLY and CDR2 FYNNEI. V was clipped by 6 bases and J by 8 bases, with 13 bases between them. The length of the CDR3 is 12 residues. The CDR3 sequence is CASRIRGEGYTF. In DNA form, the CDR3 reads TGTGCCAGCAGGATCAGGGGCGAAGGCTACACCTTC.

This chain uses TRBV30 with TRBJ1-5; D might be TRBD1 (6 bases). This CDR3 has 13 residues. Germline CDR1 is GTSNPN and CDR2 is SVGIG (reference sequence). Deletions cut 0 bases from V and 5 bases from J, with 8 bases between. As DNA, the CDR3 is TGTGCCTGGAGTGTAGCAGGGGATCAGCCCCAGCATTTT. Residues: CAWSVAGDQPQHF.